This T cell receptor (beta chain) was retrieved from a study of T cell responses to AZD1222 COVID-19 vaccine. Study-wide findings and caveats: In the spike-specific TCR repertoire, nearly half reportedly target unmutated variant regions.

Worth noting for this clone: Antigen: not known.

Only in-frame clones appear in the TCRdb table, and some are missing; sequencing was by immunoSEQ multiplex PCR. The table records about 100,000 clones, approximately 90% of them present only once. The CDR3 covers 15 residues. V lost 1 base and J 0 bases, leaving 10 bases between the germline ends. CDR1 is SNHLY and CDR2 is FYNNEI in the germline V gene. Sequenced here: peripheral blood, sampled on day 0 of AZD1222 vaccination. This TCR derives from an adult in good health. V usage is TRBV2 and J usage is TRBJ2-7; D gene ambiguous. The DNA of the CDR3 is TGTGCCAGCAGTGAAGGAGGCGCCCGCTCCTACGAGCAGTACTTC. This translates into CASSEGGARSYEQYF.